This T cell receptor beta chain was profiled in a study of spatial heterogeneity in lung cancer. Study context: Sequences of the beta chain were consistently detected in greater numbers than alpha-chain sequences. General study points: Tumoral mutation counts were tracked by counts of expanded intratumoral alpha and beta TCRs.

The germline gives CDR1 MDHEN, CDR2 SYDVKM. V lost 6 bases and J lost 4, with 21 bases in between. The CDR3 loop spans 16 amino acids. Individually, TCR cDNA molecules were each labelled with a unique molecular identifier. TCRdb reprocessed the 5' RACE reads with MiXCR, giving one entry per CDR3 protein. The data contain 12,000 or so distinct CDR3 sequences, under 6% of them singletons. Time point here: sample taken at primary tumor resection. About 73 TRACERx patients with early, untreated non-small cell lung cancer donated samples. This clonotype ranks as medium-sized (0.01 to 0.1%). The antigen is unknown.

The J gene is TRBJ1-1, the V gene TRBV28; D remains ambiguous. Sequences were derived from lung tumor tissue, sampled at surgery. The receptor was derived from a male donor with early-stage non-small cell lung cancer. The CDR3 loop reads CASSPIVGSEVTEAFF. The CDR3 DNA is TGTGCCAGCAGCCCTATAGTTGGCTCAGAGGTCACTGAAGCTTTCTTT.